These T cell receptor beta chains were read from a single sample in a study of blood T cell repertoires in COVID-19. Clones were read by immunoSEQ multiplex PCR, and TCRdb kept only the in-frame ones, dropping some. The sample has tens of thousands of clones; 86% are singletons. Sequenced sample: peripheral blood. Receptors originate from a man between 65 and 85 years old with active COVID-19. Both conserved end residues are part of each CDR3. D genes are given only for firm matches. For some rows the clone size is stated as once, few or many, or as a class when expanded; others skip it.

v_gene	d_gene	abundance	j_gene	CDR3aa	CDR3nt
TRBV19	NA	NA	TRBJ2-1	CASSNLDEQFF	TGTGCCAGTAGTAATCTCGATGAGCAGTTCTTC
TRBV24-1	NA	NA	TRBJ2-3	CATSDLHFGGTDTQYF	TGTGCCACCAGTGATTTGCACTTTGGGGGGACAGATACGCAGTATTTT
TRBV5-1	NA	NA	TRBJ2-1	CASSLVGADLDEQFF	TGCGCCAGCAGCTTAGTAGGGGCTGATCTGGATGAGCAGTTCTTC
TRBV29-1	TRBD2	NA	TRBJ2-1	CSVGKTSGSNEQFF	TGCAGCGTTGGGAAAACTAGCGGGAGTAATGAGCAGTTCTTC
TRBV7-6	NA	few	TRBJ2-3	CASSLGQSSLTDTQYF	TGTGCCAGCAGCTTGGGGCAGTCCTCCCTCACAGATACGCAGTATTTT
TRBV4-3	NA	NA	TRBJ1-2	CASSQELGPYGYTF	TGCGCCAGCAGCCAAGAGTTGGGCCCCTATGGCTACACCTTC
TRBV11-3	TRBD1	NA	TRBJ2-1	CASSSTGVTYNEQFF	TGTGCCAGCAGCTCAACAGGGGTGACCTACAATGAGCAGTTCTTC
TRBV19	TRBD2	few	TRBJ2-5	CASSKRTSGRGETQYF	TGTGCCAGTAGTAAAAGGACTAGCGGGAGGGGGGAGACCCAGTACTTC
TRBV6-6	NA	NA	TRBJ2-6	CASSYAGSGANVLTF	TGTGCCAGCAGTTACGCGGGGTCTGGGGCCAACGTCCTGACTTTC
TRBV19	NA	NA	TRBJ2-1	CASSVSGGDYNEQFF	TGTGCCAGTAGCGTGAGCGGCGGGGACTACAATGAGCAGTTCTTC
TRBV19	NA	NA	TRBJ2-3	CASSIGRDPRGDTQYF	TGTGCCAGTAGTATAGGGAGGGACCCCCGAGGAGATACGCAGTATTTT
TRBV5-4	TRBD2	NA	TRBJ2-3	CASSSGLGAGDTQYF	TGTGCCAGCAGTTCCGGACTAGGGGCCGGGGATACGCAGTATTTT
TRBV7-8	TRBD1	NA	TRBJ1-6	CASSPYPQGAGWALHF	TGTGCCAGCAGCCCGTACCCACAGGGGGCGGGGTGGGCCCTCCACTTT
TRBV19	TRBD1	NA	TRBJ1-1	CASSIRAGGRGTEAFF	TGTGCCAGTAGTATCCGGGCAGGGGGACGGGGCACTGAAGCTTTCTTT
TRBV2	TRBD2	NA	TRBJ2-1	CASRPSGGPYNEQFF	TGTGCCAGCAGACCGAGCGGGGGACCTTACAATGAGCAGTTCTTC
TRBV9	TRBD1	NA	TRBJ2-7	CASSVGQGPSYEQYF	TGTGCCAGCAGCGTAGGACAGGGGCCCTCCTACGAGCAGTACTTC
TRBV24-1	TRBD2	NA	TRBJ2-3	CATSDPGGHSTDTQYF	TGTGCCACCAGTGACCCGGGGGGTCATAGCACAGATACGCAGTATTTT
TRBV19	NA	NA	TRBJ2-1	CASSGGRSSYNEQFF	TGTGCCAGTAGTGGGGGCCGGAGCTCCTACAATGAGCAGTTCTTC
TRBV15	NA	NA	TRBJ2-1	CATSIQGGGGEQFF	TGTGCCACCAGCATACAGGGGGGCGGGGGTGAGCAGTTCTTC
TRBV6-1	TRBD2	NA	TRBJ2-3	CASSEFRTSGTTDTQYF	TGTGCCAGCAGTGAATTTCGGACTAGCGGGACCACAGATACGCAGTATTTT
TRBV5-4	NA	NA	TRBJ2-7	CASSGTTSYEQYF	TGTGCCAGCAGCGGGACAACTAGCTACGAGCAGTACTTC
TRBV19	NA	NA	TRBJ2-3	CASSPQGRDTQYF	TGTGCCAGTAGTCCACAGGGTAGAGATACGCAGTATTTT
TRBV19	NA	NA	TRBJ1-2	CASSPLTDYGYTF	TGTGCCAGTAGTCCCTTGACAGACTATGGCTACACCTTC
TRBV28	NA	NA	TRBJ1-6	CASSPAGWTPLHF	TGTGCCAGCAGTCCTGCAGGGTGGACACCCCTCCACTTT
TRBV6-2/TRBV6-3	NA	NA	TRBJ1-1	CASSYPLSGTEAFF	TGTGCCAGCAGTTACCCCCTGTCAGGGACTGAAGCTTTCTTT
TRBV30	NA	NA	TRBJ2-5	CAWSGSQETQYF	TGTGCCTGGAGTGGCAGCCAAGAGACCCAGTACTTC
TRBV11-2	NA	NA	TRBJ2-6	CASSPGQFLSGANVLTF	TGTGCCAGCAGCCCCGGACAGTTCCTCTCTGGGGCCAACGTCCTGACTTTC
TRBV12-2	NA	NA	TRBJ2-7	CASRLAGLAGARYEQYF	TGTGCAAGTCGCTTAGCAGGACTAGCGGGAGCGAGGTACGAGCAGTACTTC
TRBV28	TRBD2	NA	TRBJ2-4	CASTLTSGSAKNIQYF	TGTGCCAGCACCTTGACTAGCGGGAGTGCCAAAAACATTCAGTACTTC
TRBV7-3	NA	NA	TRBJ2-7	CASSLMGGGSPYEQYF	TGTGCCAGCAGCTTAATGGGAGGGGGGTCGCCCTACGAGCAGTACTTC
TRBV27	TRBD1	NA	TRBJ1-1	CASSLSPTGGTEAFF	TGTGCCAGCAGTTTATCCCCGACAGGGGGGACTGAAGCTTTCTTT
TRBV19	NA	NA	TRBJ1-3	CASSIGRVGNTIYF	TGTGCCAGTAGTATAGGGAGGGTTGGAAACACCATATATTTT
TRBV6-5	TRBD2	NA	TRBJ2-5	CASSLGGDLETQYF	TGTGCCAGCTCCCTGGGGGGGGATTTGGAGACCCAGTACTTC
TRBV30	NA	few	TRBJ2-6	CAWSGSWSGANVLTF	TGTGCCTGGAGTGGCAGTTGGTCTGGGGCCAACGTCCTGACTTTC
TRBV25-1	TRBD1	NA	TRBJ1-6	CASRDGQGGSSYNSPLHF	TGTGCCAGCAGAGATGGGCAGGGGGGAAGCTCCTATAATTCACCCCTCCACTTT
TRBV5-5	NA	NA	TRBJ1-2	CASSPTPGGLGIYGYTF	TGTGCCAGCAGCCCTACACCCGGGGGGCTCGGGATCTATGGCTACACCTTC
TRBV4-2	TRBD1	NA	TRBJ2-1	CASSHPTGSSYNEQFF	TGTGCCAGCAGCCACCCGACAGGGTCCTCCTACAATGAGCAGTTCTTC
TRBV28	NA	NA	TRBJ2-7	CASSLSGPYEQYF	TGTGCCAGCAGTTTATCTGGCCCCTACGAGCAGTACTTC
TRBV15	NA	once	TRBJ1-2	CATSIDRRGYGYTF	TGTGCCACCAGCATAGATCGTCGGGGCTATGGCTACACCTTC
TRBV5-1	TRBD1	NA	TRBJ2-1	CASRPWGQAAMEQFF	TGCGCCAGCAGGCCCTGGGGACAGGCCGCAATGGAGCAGTTCTTC
TRBV2	TRBD1	NA	TRBJ2-5	CATEGQGEKTQYF	TGTGCCACCGAGGGACAGGGCGAAAAGACCCAGTACTTC
TRBV9	NA	NA	TRBJ2-4	CASSEGPEGPPKNIQYF	TGTGCCAGCAGCGAGGGGCCGGAGGGGCCCCCCAAAAACATTCAGTACTTC
TRBV3-1/TRBV3-2	NA	NA	TRBJ2-7	CASSQGSGPGEQYF	TGTGCCAGCAGCCAAGGGTCGGGTCCCGGCGAGCAGTACTTC
TRBV7-2	TRBD1	few	TRBJ2-3	CASSLVGTGRVWEYF	TGTGCCAGCAGCTTAGTTGGGACAGGGAGGGTTTGGGAGTATTTT
TRBV29-1	NA	NA	TRBJ2-7	CSVEDPGTGYEQYF	TGCAGCGTTGAAGACCCAGGAACCGGCTACGAGCAGTACTTC
TRBV6-4	TRBD2	NA	TRBJ2-2	CASSASGPAGFANTGELFF	TGTGCCAGCAGCGCCTCTGGGCCAGCGGGGTTCGCGAACACCGGGGAGCTGTTTTTT
TRBV2	TRBD2	NA	TRBJ2-5	CASRRLAGETQYF	TGTGCCAGCAGGCGACTAGCGGGGGAGACCCAGTACTTC
TRBV19	TRBD2	NA	TRBJ2-2	CASSTGLAPFGLFF	TGTGCCAGTAGTACCGGACTAGCGCCGTTTGGGCTGTTTTTT
TRBV7-2	NA	NA	TRBJ2-3	CASSSGLAADTQYF	TGTGCCAGCAGCTCCGGGCTAGCTGCAGATACGCAGTATTTT
TRBV18	TRBD2	NA	TRBJ2-7	CASSPPLGLAGVREQYF	TGTGCCAGCTCACCCCCACTTGGACTAGCGGGAGTCCGCGAGCAGTACTTC
TRBV5-1	NA	NA	TRBJ2-7	CASSLGGRYEQYF	TGCGCCAGCAGCTTGGGCGGCCGGTACGAGCAGTACTTC
TRBV19	TRBD2	NA	TRBJ2-1	CASSIPQRERYEQFF	TGTGCCAGTAGTATACCCCAGCGGGAGAGATATGAGCAGTTCTTC
TRBV7-3	NA	NA	TRBJ2-3	CASTLGPGTDTQYF	TGTGCCAGCACCTTAGGGCCAGGCACAGATACGCAGTATTTT
TRBV4-3	TRBD2	few	TRBJ2-3	CASSLTGTSGTGADTQYF	TGCGCCAGCAGCCTTACCGGGACTAGCGGGACAGGGGCCGATACGCAGTATTTT